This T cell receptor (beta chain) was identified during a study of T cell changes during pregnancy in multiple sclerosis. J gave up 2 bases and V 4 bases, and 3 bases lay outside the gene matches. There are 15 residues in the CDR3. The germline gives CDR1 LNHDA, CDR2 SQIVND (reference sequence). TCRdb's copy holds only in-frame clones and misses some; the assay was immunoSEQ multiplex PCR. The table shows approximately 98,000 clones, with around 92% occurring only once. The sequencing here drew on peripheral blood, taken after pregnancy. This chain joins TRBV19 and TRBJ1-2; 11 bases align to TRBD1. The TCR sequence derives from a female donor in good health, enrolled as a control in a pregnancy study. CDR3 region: CASSRRTGGNYGYTF. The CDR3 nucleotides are TGTGCCAGTAGTAGGCGGACAGGGGGCAACTATGGCTACACCTTC.